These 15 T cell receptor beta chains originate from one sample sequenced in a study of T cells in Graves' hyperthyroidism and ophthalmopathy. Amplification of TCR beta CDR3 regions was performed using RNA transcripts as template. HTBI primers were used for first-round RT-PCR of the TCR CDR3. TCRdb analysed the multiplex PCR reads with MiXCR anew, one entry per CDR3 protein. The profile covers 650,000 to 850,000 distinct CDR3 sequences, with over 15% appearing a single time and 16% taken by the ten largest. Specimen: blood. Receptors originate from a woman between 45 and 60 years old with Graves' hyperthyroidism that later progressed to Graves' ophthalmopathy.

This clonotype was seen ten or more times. CDR3 amino acids: CASSLQDRGRYGYTF. The CDR3 coding sequence is TGCGCCAGCAGCTTGCAGGACAGGGGTCGCTATGGCTACACCTTC. The V call is TRBV5-1, the J call TRBJ1-2; TRBD1 agrees at 9 bases. The CDR3 consists of 15 residues. V lost 1 base and J lost 4; bases outside the gene matches: 5. Germline lookup yields CDR1 SGHRS and CDR2 YFSETQ.

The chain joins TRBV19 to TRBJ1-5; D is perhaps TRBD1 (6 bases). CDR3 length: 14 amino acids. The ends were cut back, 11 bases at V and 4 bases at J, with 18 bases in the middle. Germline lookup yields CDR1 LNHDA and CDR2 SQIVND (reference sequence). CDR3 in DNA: TGTGCCTCCCGCCAGGGGCCAGAGAATCAGCCCCAGCATTTT. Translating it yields CASRQGPENQPQHF.

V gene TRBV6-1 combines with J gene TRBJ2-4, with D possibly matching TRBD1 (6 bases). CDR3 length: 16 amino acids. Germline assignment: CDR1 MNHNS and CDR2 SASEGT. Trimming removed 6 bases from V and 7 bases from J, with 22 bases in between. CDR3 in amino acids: CASSSSRQARGNIQYF. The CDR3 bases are TGTGCCAGCAGCTCCTCCCGACAGGCCCGAGGGAACATTCAGTACTTC.

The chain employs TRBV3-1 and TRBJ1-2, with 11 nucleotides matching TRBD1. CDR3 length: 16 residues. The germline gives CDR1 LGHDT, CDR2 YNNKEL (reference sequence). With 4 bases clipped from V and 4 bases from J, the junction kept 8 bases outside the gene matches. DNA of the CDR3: TGTGCCAGCAGCCCCGGACAGGGGGCCCCAGTCTATGGCTACACCTTC. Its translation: CASSPGQGAPVYGYTF.

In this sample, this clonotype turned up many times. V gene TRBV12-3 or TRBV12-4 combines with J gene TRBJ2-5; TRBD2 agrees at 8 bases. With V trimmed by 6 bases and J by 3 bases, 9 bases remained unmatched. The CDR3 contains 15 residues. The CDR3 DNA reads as TGTGCCAGCAGGCTAGCGGGTATCAGAGAAGAGACCCAGTACTTC. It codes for CASRLAGIREETQYF.

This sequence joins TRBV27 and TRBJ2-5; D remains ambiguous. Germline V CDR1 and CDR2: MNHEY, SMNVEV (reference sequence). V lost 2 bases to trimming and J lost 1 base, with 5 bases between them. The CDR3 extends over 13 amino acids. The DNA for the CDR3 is TGTGCCAGCAGTTTAGAATTCCAAGAGACCCAGTACTTC. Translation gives CASSLEFQETQYF.

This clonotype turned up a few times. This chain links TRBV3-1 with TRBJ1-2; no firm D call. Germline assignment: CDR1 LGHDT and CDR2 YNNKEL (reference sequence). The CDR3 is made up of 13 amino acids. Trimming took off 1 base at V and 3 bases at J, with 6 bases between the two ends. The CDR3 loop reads CASSQVLDYGYTF. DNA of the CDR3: TGTGCCAGCAGCCAAGTTCTAGACTATGGCTACACCTTC.

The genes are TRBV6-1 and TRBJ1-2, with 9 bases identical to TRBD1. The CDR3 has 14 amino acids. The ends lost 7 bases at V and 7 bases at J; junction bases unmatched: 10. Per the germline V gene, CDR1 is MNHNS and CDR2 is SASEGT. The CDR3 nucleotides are TGTGCCAGCAACCGGGACAGGGTGGAATCTGGCTACACCTTC. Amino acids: CASNRDRVESGYTF.

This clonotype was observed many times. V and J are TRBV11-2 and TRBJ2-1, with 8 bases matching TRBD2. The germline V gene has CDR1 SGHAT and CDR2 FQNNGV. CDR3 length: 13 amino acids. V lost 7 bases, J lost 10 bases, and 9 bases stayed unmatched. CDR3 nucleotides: TGTGCCAGCAAAGCGGGGGCCACGGACGAGCAGTTCTTC. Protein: CASKAGATDEQFF.

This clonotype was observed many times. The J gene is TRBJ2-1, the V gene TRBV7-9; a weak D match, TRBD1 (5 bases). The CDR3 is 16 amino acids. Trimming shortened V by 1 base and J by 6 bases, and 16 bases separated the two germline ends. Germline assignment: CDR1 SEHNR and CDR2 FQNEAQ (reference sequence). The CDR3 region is CASSLGGNPARNEQFF. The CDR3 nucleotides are TGTGCCAGCAGCTTAGGGGGCAATCCTGCTCGCAATGAGCAGTTCTTC.

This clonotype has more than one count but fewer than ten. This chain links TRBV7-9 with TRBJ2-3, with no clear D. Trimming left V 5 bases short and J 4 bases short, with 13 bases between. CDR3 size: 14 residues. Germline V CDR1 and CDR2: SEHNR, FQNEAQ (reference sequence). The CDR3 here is CASSPRQYADTQYF. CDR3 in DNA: TGTGCCAGCAGCCCGCGCCAGTACGCAGATACGCAGTATTTT.

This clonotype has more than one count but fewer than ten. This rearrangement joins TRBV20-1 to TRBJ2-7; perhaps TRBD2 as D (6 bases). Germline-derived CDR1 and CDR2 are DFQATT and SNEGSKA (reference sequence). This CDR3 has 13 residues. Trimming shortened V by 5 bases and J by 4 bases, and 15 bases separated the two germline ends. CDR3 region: CSAEGLAAYEQYF. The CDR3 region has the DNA TGCAGTGCTGAGGGACTGGCCGCTTACGAGCAGTACTTC.

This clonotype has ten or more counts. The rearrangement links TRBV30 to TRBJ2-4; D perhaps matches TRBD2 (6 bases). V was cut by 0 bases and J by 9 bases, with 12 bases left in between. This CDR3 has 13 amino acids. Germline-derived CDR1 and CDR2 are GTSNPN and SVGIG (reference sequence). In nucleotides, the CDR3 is TGTGCCTGGAGTGTGGAGGGGCTAGGCATTCAGTACTTC. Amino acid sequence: CAWSVEGLGIQYF.

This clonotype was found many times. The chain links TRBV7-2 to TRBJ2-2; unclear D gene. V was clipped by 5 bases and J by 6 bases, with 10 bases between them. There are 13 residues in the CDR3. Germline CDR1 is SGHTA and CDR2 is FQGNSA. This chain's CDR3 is CASSLTFAGELFF. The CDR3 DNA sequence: TGTGCCAGCAGCCTTACCTTTGCCGGGGAGCTGTTTTTT.

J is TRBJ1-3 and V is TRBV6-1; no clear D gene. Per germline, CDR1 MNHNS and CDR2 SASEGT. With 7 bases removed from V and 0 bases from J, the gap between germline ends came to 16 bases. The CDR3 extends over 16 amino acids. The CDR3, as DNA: TGTGCCAGCATCGGGAGGTATGGGTACTCTGGAAACACCATATATTTT. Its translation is CASIGRYGYSGNTIYF.